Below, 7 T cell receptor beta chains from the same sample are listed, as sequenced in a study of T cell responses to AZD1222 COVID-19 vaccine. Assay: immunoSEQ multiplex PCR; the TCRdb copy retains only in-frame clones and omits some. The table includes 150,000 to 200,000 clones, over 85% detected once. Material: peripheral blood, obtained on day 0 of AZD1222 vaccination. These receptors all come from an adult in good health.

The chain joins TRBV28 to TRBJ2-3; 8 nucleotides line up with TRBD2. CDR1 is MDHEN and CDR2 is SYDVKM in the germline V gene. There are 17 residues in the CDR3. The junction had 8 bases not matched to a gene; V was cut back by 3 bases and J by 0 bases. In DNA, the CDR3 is TGTGCCAGCAGTTTTCAAATTAGCGGGGAAAGCACAGATACGCAGTATTTT. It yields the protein CASSFQISGESTDTQYF.

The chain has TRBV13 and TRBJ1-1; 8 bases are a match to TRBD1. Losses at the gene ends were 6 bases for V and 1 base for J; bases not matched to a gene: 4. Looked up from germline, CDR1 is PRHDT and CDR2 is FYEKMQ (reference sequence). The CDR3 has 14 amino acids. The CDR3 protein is CASSLGQGNTEAFF. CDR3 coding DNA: TGTGCCAGCAGTCTAGGACAGGGGAACACTGAAGCTTTCTTT.

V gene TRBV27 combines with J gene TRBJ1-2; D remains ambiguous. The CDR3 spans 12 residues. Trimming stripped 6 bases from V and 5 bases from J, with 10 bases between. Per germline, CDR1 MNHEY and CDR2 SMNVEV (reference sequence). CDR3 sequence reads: CASSHRDYGYTF. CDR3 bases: TGTGCCAGCAGCCACAGAGATTATGGCTACACCTTC.

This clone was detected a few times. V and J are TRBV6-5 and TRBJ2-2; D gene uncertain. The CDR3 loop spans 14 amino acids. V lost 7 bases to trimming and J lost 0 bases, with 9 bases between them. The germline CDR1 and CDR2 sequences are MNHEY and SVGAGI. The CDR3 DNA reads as TGTGCCAGCACCGGCAGATCGAACACCGGGGAGCTGTTTTTT. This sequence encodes CASTGRSNTGELFF.

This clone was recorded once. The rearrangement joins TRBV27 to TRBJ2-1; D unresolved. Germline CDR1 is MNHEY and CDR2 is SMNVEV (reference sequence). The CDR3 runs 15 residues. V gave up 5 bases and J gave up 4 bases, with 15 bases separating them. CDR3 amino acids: CASSPPWSFYNEQFF. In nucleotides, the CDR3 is TGTGCCAGCAGTCCTCCGTGGTCCTTTTACAATGAGCAGTTCTTC.

CDR3 nucleotides: TGTGCCAGCAGTGAATATAGCAGTTCGGGGCCTGAAGCTTTCTTT. Translation gives CASSEYSSSGPEAFF. This chain uses TRBV25-1 with TRBJ1-1, with D perhaps TRBD1 (5 bases). The CDR3 covers 15 residues. Germline-derived CDR1 and CDR2 are MGHDK and SYGVNS. The germline V and J ends were trimmed by 0 bases and 6 bases, with 14 bases remaining between them.

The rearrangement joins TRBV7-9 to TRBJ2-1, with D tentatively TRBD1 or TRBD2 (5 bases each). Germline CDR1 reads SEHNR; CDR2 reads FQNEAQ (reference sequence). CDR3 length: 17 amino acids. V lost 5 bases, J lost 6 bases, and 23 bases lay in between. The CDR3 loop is CASSINRGPERANEQFF. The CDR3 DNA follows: TGTGCCAGCAGCATAAACCGGGGACCTGAAAGGGCCAATGAGCAGTTCTTC. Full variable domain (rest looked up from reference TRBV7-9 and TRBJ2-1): DTGVSQNPRHKITKRGQNVTFRCDPISEHNRLYWYRQTLGQGPEFLTYFQNEAQLEKSRLLSDRFSAERPKGSFSTLEIQRTEQGDSAMYLCASSINRGPERANEQFFGPGTRLTVL.